The TCR beta chain under discussion was sequenced for a study of cytomegalovirus exposure and HLA in healthy donors. The study, taken as a whole, reports: Later work associated over 15,000 TCR beta sequences with HLA alleles at 0.05 false discovery rate. What a later analysis reportedly showed was that an Asian-associated ancestry cluster had fewer N-insertions than the roughly 700-donor mean. In a later analysis, a missense DCLRE1C variant was linked to TCR beta V- and J-gene trimming.

The PCR was carried out with 60 Vbeta primers and 13 Jbeta primers. Profiling relied on immunoSEQ multiplex PCR, and the TCRdb table lists in-frame clones only, not all of them. The sample contains approximately 150,000 clones, roughly 72% of which appear only once. J was trimmed by 3 bases and V by 6 bases; bases with no gene match: 8. The length of the CDR3 is 15 residues. Germline lookup yields CDR1 MNHNY and CDR2 SVGAGI (reference sequence). Regarding this clone: The antigen is unknown.

This TCR was recovered from a man aged 35 to 55 in good health and CMV-seronegative. Sequencing was done on a sample of PBMCs. The genes are TRBV6-6 and TRBJ2-7, with 10 bases fitting TRBD2. The CDR3 reads CASRFGTSARYEQYF. CDR3 bases: TGTGCCAGCAGATTCGGGACTAGCGCCCGCTACGAGCAGTACTTC.